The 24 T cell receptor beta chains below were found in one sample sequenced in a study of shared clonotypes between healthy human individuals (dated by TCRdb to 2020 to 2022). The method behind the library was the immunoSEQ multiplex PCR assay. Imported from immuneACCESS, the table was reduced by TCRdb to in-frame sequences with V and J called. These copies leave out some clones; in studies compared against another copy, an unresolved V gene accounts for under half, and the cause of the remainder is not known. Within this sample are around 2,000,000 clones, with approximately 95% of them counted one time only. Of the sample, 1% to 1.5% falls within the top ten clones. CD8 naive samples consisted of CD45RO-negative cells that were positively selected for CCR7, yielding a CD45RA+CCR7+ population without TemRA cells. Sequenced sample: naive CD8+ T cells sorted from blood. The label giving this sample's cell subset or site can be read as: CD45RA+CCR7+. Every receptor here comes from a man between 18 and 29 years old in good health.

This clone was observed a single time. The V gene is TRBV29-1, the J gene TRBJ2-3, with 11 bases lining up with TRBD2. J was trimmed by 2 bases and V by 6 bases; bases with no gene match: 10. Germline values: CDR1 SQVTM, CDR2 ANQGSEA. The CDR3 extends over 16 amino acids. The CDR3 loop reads CSVGLAEAPLTDTQYF. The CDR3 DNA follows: TGCAGCGTGGGACTAGCGGAAGCCCCCCTCACAGATACGCAGTATTTT.

In DNA form, the CDR3 reads TGTGCCAGCAGCCTCGGACACTTTTGGACTGAAGCTTTCTTT. This gives the protein CASSLGHFWTEAFF. J is TRBJ1-1 and V is TRBV9; weak D call: TRBD1 (5 bases). This CDR3 spans 14 amino acids. V was shortened by 4 bases and J by 5 bases, with 15 bases between the two germline ends. Germline CDR1 is SGDLS and CDR2 is YYNGEE.

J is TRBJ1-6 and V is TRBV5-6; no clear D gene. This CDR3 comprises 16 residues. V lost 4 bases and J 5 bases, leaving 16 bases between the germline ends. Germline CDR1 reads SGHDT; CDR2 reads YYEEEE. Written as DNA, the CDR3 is TGTGCCAGCAGCCAAGGCACGGTATATGATAATTCACCCCTCCACTTT. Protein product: CASSQGTVYDNSPLHF.

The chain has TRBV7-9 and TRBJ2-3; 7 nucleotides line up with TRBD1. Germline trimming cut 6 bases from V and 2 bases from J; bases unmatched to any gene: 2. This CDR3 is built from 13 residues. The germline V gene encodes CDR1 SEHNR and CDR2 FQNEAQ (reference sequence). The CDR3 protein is CASRGQTTDTQYF. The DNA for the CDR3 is TGTGCCAGCAGGGGACAGACCACAGATACGCAGTATTTT.

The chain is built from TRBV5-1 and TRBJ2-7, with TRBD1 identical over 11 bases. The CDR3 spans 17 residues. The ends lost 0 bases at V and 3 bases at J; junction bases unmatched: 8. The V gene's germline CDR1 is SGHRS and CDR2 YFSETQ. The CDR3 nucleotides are TGCGCCAGCAGCTTGGAGGGAACGGGACAGGGGGACTACGAGCAGTACTTC. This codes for CASSLEGTGQGDYEQYF. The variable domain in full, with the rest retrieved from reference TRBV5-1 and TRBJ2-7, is KAGVTQTPRYLIKTRGQQVTLSCSPISGHRSVSWYQQTPGQGLQFLFEYFSETQRNKGNFPGRFSGRQFSNSRSEMNVSTLELGDSALYLCASSLEGTGQGDYEQYFGPGTRLTVT.

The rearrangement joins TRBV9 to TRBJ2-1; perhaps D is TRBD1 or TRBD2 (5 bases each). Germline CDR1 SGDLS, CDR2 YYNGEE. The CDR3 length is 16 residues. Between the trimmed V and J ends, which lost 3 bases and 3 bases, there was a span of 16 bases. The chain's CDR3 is CASSAGGRGNYNEQFF. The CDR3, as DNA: TGTGCCAGCAGCGCTGGGGGACGGGGTAACTACAATGAGCAGTTCTTC. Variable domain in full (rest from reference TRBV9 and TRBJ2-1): DSGVTQTPKHLITATGQRVTLRCSPRSGDLSVYWYQQSLDQGLQFLIQYYNGEERAKGNILERFSAQQFPDLHSELNLSSLELGDSALYFCASSAGGRGNYNEQFFGPGTRLTVL.

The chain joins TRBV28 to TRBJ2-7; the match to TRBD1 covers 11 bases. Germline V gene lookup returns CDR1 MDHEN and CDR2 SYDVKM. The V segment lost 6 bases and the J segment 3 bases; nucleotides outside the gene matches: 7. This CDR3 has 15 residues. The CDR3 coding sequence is TGTGCCAGCAGCTGGGTTGGGACAGGGGGCTACGAGCAGTACTTC. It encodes CASSWVGTGGYEQYF.

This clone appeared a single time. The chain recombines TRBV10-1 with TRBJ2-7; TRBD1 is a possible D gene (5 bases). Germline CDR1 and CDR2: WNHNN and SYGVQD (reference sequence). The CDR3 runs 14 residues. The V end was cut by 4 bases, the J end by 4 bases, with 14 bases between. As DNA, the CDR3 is TGCGCCAGCAGTGCCTTTCCTGGACATTACGAGCAGTACTTC. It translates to CASSAFPGHYEQYF.

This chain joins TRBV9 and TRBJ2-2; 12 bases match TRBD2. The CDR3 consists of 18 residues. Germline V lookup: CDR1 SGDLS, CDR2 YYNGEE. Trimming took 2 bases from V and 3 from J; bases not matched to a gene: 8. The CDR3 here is CASSVSSGGAVDTGELFF. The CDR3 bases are TGTGCCAGCAGCGTTTCTAGCGGGGGGGCCGTGGACACCGGGGAGCTGTTTTTT.

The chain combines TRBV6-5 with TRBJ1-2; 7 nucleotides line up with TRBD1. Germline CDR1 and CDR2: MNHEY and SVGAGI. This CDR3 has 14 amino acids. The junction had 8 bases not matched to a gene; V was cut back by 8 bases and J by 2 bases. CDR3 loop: CASYPGTVNYGYTF. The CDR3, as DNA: TGTGCCAGCTACCCCGGGACAGTAAACTATGGCTACACCTTC.

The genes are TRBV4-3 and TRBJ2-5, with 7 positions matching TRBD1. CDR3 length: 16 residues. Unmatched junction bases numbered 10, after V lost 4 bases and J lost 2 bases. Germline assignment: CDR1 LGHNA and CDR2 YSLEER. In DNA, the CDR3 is TGCGCCAGCAGCCTTACCGGGACAGTTGATCAAGAGACCCAGTACTTC. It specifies CASSLTGTVDQETQYF.

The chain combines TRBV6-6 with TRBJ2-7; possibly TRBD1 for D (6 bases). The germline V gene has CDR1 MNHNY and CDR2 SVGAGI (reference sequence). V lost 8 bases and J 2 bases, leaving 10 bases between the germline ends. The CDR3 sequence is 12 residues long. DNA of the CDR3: TGTGCCAGCGGGGGCCAAACCTACGAGCAGTACTTC. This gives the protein CASGGQTYEQYF.

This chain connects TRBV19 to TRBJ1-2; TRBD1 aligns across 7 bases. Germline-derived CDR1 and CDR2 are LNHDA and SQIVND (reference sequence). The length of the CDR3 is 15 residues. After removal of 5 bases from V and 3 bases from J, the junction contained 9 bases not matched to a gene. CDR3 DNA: TGTGCCAGTAGTGCTGGTGGGACAGCGGACTATGGCTACACCTTC. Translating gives CASSAGGTADYGYTF. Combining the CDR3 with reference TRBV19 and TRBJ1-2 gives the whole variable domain DGGITQSPKYLFRKEGQNVTLSCEQNLNHDAMYWYRQDPGQGLRLIYYSQIVNDFQKGDIAEGYSVSREKKESFPLTVTSAQKNPTAFYLCASSAGGTADYGYTFGSGTRLTVV.

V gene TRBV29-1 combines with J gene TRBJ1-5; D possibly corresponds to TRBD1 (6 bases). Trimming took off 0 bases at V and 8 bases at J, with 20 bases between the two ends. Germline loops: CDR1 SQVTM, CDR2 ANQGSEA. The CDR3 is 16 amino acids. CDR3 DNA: TGCAGCGTTGAAGATCAGGGACACCTAGTAGGGAAGCCCCAGCATTTT. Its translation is CSVEDQGHLVGKPQHF.

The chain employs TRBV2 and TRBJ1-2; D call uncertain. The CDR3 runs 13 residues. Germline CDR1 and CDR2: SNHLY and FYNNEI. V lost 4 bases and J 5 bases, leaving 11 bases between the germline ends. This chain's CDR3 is CASSVARLYGYTF. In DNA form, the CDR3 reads TGTGCCAGCAGTGTCGCCCGACTATATGGCTACACCTTC.

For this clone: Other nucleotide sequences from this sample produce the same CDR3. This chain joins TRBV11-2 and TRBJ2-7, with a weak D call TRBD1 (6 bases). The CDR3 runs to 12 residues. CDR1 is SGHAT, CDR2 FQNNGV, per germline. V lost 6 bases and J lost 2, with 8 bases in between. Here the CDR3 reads CASSSGAYEQYF. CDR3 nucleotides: TGTGCCAGCAGTTCAGGGGCCTACGAGCAGTACTTC.

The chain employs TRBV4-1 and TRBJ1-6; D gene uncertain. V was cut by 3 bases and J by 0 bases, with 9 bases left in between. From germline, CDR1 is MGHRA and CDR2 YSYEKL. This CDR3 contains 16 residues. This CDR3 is CASSHEQSSYNSPLHF. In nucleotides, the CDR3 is TGCGCCAGCAGCCATGAGCAGAGCTCCTATAATTCACCCCTCCACTTT.

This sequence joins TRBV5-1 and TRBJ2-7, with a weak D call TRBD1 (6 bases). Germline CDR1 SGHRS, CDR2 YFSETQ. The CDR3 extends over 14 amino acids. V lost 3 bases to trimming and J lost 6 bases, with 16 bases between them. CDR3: CASSWTAPPAEQYF. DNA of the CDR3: TGCGCCAGCAGCTGGACAGCCCCCCCTGCCGAGCAGTACTTC.

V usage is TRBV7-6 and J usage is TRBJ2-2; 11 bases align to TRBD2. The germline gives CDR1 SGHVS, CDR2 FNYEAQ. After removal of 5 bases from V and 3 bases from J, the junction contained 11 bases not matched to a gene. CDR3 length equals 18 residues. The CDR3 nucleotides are TGTGCCAGCAGCGTCACCACTAGCGGGGGCGAATACACCGGGGAGCTGTTTTTT. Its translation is CASSVTTSGGEYTGELFF.

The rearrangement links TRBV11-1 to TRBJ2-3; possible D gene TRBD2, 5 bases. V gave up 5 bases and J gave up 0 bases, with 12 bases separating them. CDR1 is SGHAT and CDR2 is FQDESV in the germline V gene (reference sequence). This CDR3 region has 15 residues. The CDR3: CASSPLGPSTDTQYF. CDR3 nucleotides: TGTGCCAGCAGCCCACTAGGACCTAGCACAGATACGCAGTATTTT.

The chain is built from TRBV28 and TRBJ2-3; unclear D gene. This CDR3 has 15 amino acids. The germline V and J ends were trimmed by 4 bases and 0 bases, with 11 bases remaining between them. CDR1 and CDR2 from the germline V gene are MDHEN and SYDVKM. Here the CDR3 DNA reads TGTGCCAGCAGTTCCGAGGATACTAGCACAGATACGCAGTATTTT. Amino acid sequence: CASSSEDTSTDTQYF.

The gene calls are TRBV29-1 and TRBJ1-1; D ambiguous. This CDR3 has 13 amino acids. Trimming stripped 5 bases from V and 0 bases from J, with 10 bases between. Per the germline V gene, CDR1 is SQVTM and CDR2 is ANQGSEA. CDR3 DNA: TGCAGCGTTCTCCCCCGGATGAACACTGAAGCTTTCTTT. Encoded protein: CSVLPRMNTEAFF.

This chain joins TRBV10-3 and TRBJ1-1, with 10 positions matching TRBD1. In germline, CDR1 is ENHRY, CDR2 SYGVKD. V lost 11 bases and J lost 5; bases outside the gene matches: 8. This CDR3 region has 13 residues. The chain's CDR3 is CAVRGTGVTEAFF. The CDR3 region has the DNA TGTGCCGTACGCGGGACAGGGGTTACTGAAGCTTTCTTT.

The CDR3 nucleotides read TGCGCCAGCAGCTTGTGGCAGGGGGCGAGCTCCTATAATTCACCCCTCCACTTT. Protein sequence: CASSLWQGASSYNSPLHF. The rearrangement links TRBV5-1 to TRBJ1-6; 8 bases line up with TRBD1. The CDR3 runs 18 residues. In germline, CDR1 is SGHRS, CDR2 YFSETQ. With 1 base clipped from V and 0 bases from J, the junction kept 6 bases outside the gene matches.